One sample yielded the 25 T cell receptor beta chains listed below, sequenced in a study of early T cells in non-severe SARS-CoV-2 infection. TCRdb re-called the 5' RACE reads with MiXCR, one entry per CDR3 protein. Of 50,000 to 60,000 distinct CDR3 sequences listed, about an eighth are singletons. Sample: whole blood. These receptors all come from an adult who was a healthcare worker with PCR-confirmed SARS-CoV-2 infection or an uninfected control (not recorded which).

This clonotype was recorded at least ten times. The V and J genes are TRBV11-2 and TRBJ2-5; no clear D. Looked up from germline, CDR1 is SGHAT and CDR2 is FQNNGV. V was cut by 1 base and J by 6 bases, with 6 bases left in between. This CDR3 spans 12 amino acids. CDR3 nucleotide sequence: TGTGCCAGCAGCTTAGGAGTGCAGACCCAGTACTTC. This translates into CASSLGVQTQYF.

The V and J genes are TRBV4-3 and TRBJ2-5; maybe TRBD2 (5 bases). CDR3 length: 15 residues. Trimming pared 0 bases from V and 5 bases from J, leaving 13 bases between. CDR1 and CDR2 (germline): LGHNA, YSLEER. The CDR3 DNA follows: TGCGCCAGCAGCCAAGATTACGAGGGAGCCGAGACCCAGTACTTC. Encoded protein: CASSQDYEGAETQYF.

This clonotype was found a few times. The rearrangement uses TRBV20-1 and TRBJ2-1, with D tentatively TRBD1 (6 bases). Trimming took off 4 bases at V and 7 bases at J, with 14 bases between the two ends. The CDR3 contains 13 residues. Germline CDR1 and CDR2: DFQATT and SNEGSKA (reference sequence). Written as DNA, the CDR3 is TGCAGTGCTACGTCAGGGGTAGGGAATGAGCAGTTCTTC. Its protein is CSATSGVGNEQFF.

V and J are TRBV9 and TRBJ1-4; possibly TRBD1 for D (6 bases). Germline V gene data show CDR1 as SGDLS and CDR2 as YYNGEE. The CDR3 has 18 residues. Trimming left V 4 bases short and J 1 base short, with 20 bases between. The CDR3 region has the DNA TGTGCCAGCAGCTCCACCCTACAGGGCTCGGGAACTAATGAAAAACTGTTTTTT. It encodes CASSSTLQGSGTNEKLFF.

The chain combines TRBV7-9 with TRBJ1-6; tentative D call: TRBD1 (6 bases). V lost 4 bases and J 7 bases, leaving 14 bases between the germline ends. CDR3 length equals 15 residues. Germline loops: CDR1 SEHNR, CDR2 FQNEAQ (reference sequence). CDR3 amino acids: CASSCPETGNSPLHF. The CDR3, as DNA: TGTGCCAGCAGCTGCCCCGAAACAGGGAATTCACCCCTCCACTTT.

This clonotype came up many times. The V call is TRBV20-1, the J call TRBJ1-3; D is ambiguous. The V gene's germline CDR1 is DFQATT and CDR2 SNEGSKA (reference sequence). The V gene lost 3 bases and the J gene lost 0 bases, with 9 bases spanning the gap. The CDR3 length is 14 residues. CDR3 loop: CSASGWDSGNTIYF. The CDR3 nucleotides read TGCAGTGCTAGTGGATGGGACTCTGGAAACACCATATATTTT.

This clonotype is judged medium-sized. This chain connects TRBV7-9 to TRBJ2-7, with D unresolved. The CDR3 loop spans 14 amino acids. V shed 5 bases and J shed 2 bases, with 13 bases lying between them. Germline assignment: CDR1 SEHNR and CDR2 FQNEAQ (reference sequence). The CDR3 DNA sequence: TGTGCCAGCAGCCCAGAGGCGCTAGCCTACGAGCAGTACTTC. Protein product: CASSPEALAYEQYF. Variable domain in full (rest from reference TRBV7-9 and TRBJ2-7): DTGVSQNPRHKITKRGQNVTFRCDPISEHNRLYWYRQTLGQGPEFLTYFQNEAQLEKSRLLSDRFSAERPKGSFSTLEIQRTEQGDSAMYLCASSPEALAYEQYFGPGTRLTVT.

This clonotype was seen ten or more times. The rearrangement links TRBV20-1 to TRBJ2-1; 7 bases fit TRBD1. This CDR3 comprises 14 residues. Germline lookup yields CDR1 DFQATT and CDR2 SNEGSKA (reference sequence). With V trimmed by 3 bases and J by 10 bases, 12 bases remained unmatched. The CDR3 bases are TGCAGTGCTAGCAGTGACAGGGCCTTGAGGGAGCAGTTCTTC. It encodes CSASSDRALREQFF.

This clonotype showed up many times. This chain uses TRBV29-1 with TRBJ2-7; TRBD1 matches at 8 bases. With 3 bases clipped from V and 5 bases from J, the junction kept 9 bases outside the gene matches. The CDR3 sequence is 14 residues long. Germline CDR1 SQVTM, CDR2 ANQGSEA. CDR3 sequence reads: CSVETTGVSDEQYF. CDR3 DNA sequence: TGCAGCGTTGAGACGACAGGGGTTTCGGACGAGCAGTACTTC.

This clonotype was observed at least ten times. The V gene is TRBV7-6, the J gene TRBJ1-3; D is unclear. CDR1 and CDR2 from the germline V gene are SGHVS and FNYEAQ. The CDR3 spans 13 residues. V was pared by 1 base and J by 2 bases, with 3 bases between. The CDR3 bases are TGTGCCAGCAGCTTAGGGCCTGGAAACACCATATATTTT. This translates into CASSLGPGNTIYF.

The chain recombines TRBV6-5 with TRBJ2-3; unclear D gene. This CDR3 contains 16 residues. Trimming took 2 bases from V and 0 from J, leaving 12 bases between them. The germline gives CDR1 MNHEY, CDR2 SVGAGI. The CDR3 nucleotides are TGTGCCAGCAGTTACACCCAAACACTTAGCACAGATACGCAGTATTTT. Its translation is CASSYTQTLSTDTQYF.

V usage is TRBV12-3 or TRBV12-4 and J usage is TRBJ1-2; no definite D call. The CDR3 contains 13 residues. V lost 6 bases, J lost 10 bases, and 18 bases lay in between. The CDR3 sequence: CASSLSPSGNYTF. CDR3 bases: TGTGCCAGCAGCCTATCACCCAGTGGGAACTACACCTTC.

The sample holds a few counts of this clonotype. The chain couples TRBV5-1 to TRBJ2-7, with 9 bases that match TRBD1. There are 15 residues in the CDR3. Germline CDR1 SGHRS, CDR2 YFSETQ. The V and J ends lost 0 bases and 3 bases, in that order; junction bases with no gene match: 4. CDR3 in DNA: TGCGCCAGCAGCTTGGATACAGGGGGCATCTACGAGCAGTACTTC. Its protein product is CASSLDTGGIYEQYF.

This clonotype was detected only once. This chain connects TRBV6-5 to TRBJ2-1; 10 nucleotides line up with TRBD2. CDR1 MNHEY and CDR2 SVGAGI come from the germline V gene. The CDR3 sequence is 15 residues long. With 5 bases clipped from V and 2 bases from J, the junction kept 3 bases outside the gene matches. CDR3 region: CASSILAGAYNEQFF. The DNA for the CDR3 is TGTGCCAGCAGTATCCTAGCGGGGGCCTACAATGAGCAGTTCTTC.

The CDR3: CASGLVRLQGLNRPINEKLFF. In nucleotides, the CDR3 is TGTGCTAGTGGTTTGGTACGTTTACAAGGGTTGAATCGCCCGATTAATGAAAAACTGTTTTTT. This rearrangement joins TRBV12-5 to TRBJ1-4; D unresolved. CDR1 and CDR2 (germline): LGHNT, FRNRAP. Between the trimmed V and J ends, which lost 0 bases and 4 bases, there was a span of 27 bases. The CDR3 extends over 21 amino acids.

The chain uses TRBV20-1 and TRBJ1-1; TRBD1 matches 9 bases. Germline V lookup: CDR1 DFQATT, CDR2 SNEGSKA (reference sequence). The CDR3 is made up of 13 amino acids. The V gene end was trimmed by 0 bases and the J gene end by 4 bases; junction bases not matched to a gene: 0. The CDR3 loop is CSAREQGATEAFF. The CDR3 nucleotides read TGCAGTGCTAGAGAACAGGGGGCCACTGAAGCTTTCTTT.

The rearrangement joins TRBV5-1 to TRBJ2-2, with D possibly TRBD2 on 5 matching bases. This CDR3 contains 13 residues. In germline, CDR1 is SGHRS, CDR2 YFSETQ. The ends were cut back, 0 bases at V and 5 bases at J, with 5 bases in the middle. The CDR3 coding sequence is TGCGCCAGCAGCTTGGGGGAGACCGGGGAGCTGTTTTTT. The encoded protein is CASSLGETGELFF.

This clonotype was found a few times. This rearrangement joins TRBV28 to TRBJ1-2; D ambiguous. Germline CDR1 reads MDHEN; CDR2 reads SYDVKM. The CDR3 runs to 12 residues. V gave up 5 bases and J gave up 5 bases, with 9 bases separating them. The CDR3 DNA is TGTGCCAGCAGTCCTGCGGCATATGGCTACACCTTC. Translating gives CASSPAAYGYTF.

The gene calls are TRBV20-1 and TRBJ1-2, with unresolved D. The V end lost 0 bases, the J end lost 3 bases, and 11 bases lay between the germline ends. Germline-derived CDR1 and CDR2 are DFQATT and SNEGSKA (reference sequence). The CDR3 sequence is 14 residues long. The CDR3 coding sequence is TGCAGTGCTAGAGATCCGGAATTATACTATGGCTACACCTTC. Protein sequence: CSARDPELYYGYTF.

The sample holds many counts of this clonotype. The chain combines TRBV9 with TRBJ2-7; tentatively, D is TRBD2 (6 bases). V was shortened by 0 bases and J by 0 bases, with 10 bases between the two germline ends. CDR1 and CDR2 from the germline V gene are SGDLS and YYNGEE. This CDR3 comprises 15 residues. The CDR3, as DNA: TGTGCCAGCAGCGTAGACGCGGGAAGCTCCTACGAGCAGTACTTC. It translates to CASSVDAGSSYEQYF.

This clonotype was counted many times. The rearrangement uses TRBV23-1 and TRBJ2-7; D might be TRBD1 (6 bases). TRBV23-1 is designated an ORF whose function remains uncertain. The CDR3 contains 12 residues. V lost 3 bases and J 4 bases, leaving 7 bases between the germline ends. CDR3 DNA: TGCGCCAGCAGTCACAGGGGTTACGAGCAGTACTTC. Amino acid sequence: CASSHRGYEQYF.

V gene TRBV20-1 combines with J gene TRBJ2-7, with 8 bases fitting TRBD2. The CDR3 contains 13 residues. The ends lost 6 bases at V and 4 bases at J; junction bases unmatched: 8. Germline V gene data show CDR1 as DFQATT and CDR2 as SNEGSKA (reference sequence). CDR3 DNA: TGCAGTGCAAAAGCGGGGGCCACGTACGAGCAGTACTTC. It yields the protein CSAKAGATYEQYF.

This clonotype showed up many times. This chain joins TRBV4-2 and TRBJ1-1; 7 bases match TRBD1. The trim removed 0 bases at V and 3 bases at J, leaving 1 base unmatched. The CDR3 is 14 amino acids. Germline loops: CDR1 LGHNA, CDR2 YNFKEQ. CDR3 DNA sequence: TGTGCCAGCAGCCAAGAGGACAGGCACACTGAAGCTTTCTTT. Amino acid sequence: CASSQEDRHTEAFF.

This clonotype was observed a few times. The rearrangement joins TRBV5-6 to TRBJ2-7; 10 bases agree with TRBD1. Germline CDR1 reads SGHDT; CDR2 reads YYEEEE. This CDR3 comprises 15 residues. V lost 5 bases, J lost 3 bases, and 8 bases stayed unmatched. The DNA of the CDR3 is TGTGCCAGCAGTCGGGGACAGGGGAGCATCTACGAGCAGTACTTC. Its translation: CASSRGQGSIYEQYF.

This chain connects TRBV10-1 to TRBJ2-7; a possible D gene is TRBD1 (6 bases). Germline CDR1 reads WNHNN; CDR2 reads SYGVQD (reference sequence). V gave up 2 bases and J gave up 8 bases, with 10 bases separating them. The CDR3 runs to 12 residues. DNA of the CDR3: TGCGCCAGCAGTGAGACGACAGGCCAGCAGTACTTC. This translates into CASSETTGQQYF.